This record looks at one T cell receptor (beta chain) sequence and its context. Which antigen it targets is not known. No quality values exist for individual bases; no much larger clone is one base distant. Donors were roughly 40 systemically healthy Caucasian individuals from Russia aged roughly 6 to 90 years. Each donor gave ten milliliters of peripheral blood, collected into EDTA-treated Vacutainer tubes. Ficoll-Paque density-gradient centrifugation was used to isolate PBMCs, with at least 7 million per sample. Trizol reagent was used to extract total RNA from PBMCs, with at least 5.5 micrograms per sample. For every donor, flow cytometry on a PBMC aliquot measured the percentage of naive CD45RAhigh/CD27high T cells. Library preparation employed 5' RACE. The reads were generated on an Illumina HiSeq 2500. A second 7 to 11 cycle PCR used a sample-barcoded 5' primer and a J-beta primer mix. A unique molecular identifier was introduced onto each TCR beta cDNA molecule by a template-switch 5' adaptor carrying 12 random nucleotides. Each sample yielded at least 3 million CDR3-containing paired-end reads. First-strand cDNA synthesis was performed from all RNA using the Mint cDNA synthesis kit, with priming by a TRBC-specific oligonucleotide. Following uracil-DNA glycosylase treatment, all cDNA underwent a first 18-cycle PCR with the universal primers M1SS and BC2_uni_R. The paper's processing steps were these. Each sample was normalized by randomly selecting 1 million high-quality reads, each carrying a distinct molecular identifier. Reads sharing molecular identifiers were discarded rather than binned into consensus sequences. MiTCR, run with a Q25 quality threshold and the strictest error-elimination algorithm, handled CDR3 identification, clonotype clustering and error correction. Lower-bound total TCR beta diversity was estimated with a nonparametric unseen species model using Euler transformation. The public sequencing data were trimmed at Q25 with fastp and processed into clonotypes with MiXCR by TCRdb, which kept only in-frame beta chains. Each CDR3 protein appears once, grouped with its most common genes and DNA. The authors' filters were not applied to this entry. The sample table holds fewer than 1,200,000 distinct CDR3 sequences, of which approximately 25% were seen once. In total, the top ten clones hold about 0.69% of the sample.

There are 17 amino acids in the CDR3, from cysteine to phenylalanine inclusive. Just CDR3 DNA is preserved here, 51 bases in frame from base 1. The germline V gene gives CDR1 as SGDLS and CDR2 as YYNGEE. The source of the sample is a study of blood T cells in healthy people across ages (dated by TCRdb to the mid-2010s). In terms of the full investigation: In model experiments, template switching captured about one uniquely barcoded TCR beta cDNA molecule for every two T cells. The study measured age-related changes in TCR beta repertoire diversity using deep sequencing normalized with unique cDNA molecular identifiers. The donors were divided into four age groups: young (average roughly 17 years), middle-aged (under 40), aged (roughly 66) and long-lived (roughly 86). For two donors (one aged 18 to 30 and one aged 80 or older), the study analyzed two additional independent replicas of 1 million unique cDNA reads from the same blood draw.

Results and caveats for the whole study, not just this receptor: There was a strong correlation between observed TCR beta diversity and the percentage of naive T cells measured by flow cytometry. Total diversity estimates from one million sequenced T cells were considered lower bounds and underestimates. Observed TCR beta diversity per million T cells fell roughly linearly with age, and a significant reduction was already apparent by age approximately 41. Compared with the aged group, the long-lived group had more naive CD4+ T cells, fewer expanded clones and increased TCR diversity, a pattern suggesting age selection. The CMV infection status of donors was not known, potentially confounding age-related changes in expanded clonotypes. Conclusive comparison of naive and antigen-experienced compartments was prevented by the profiling of bulk unsorted PBMCs.

These data also featured in a second study, about T cells of mothers and their children. As the second paper documents: Nine systemically healthy Caucasian individuals, comprising three mothers and their six children, were included as donors. cDNA synthesis consumed the entire amount of extracted RNA, loaded at approximately 1.6 ug RNA in each 15 ul reaction. In the second PCR, the M1S primer introduced both the sample barcodes and 2-4 random nucleotides. Over 9.5 million TCR beta CDR3 reads were obtained for each mother, and millions of reads were obtained for each child. Thymic selection similarly shapes TCR recombination output in related and unrelated pairs, with minor effect from inherited differences. Normalized repertoire overlap was always slightly but never significantly higher in related than unrelated mother-child pairs. No persistent microchimeric T cell clones were found, with a detection sensitivity of 85 to 100 clones per million clonotypes. The study used deep NGS to compare TCR beta repertoires of mothers and children, seeking features distinguishing related mother-child pairs from unrelated individuals. Mothers averaged around 40 +/- 4 years of age and children averaged around 11 +/- 4 years. After adapter ligation with NEBNext reagents, the libraries were sequenced on Illumina HiSeq 2000 with 100+100 nt paired-end reads. To prevent cross-contamination, the mother and child libraries were prepared a month apart and were sequenced in separate runs. For each donor, somewhere between roughly 500,000 and 2,100,000 distinct TCR beta clonotypes were identified. Naive TCR beta clonotypes were estimated from low-frequency clonotypes matched to each donor's FACS-determined naive share, without sorting.

The clonotype was recovered from a girl aged 2 to 9 in good health. Sequencing was done on a sample of blood. Recombination joined TRBV9 with TRBJ2-5; the D gene could be TRBD1 or TRBD2, each one agreeing over 7 bases. Gene TRBJ2-1 matches the end of the DNA better, so the J call may be wrong. CDR3 reads: CASSSQLGGGSVDEQFF. The DNA sequence reads TGTGCCAGCAGCTCCCAACTAGGGGGCGGGAGTGTGGATGAGCAGTTCTTC.